The clone carrying this T cell receptor (beta chain) was counted ten times or more. Its antigen is not known. Researchers amplified the TCR beta CDR3 regions from RNA transcripts. The HTBI primer set served for first-round RT-PCR of the TCR CDR3. TCRdb recomputed calls from the multiplex PCR reads with MiXCR, one row per CDR3 protein. The sample yields 45,000 or so distinct CDR3 sequences, approximately 50% seen once. There are 17 residues in the CDR3. With 0 bases clipped from V and 4 bases from J, the junction kept 9 bases outside the gene matches. Per germline, CDR1 LGHNA and CDR2 YSLEER. This sample was included in a study of T cells in Graves' hyperthyroidism and ophthalmopathy. Study conclusions and caveats: A model of 13 V-J features distinguished ophthalmopathy from stable hyperthyroidism.

Input material: peripheral blood or thyroid tissue (not recorded which). The TCR sequence derives from a woman aged 45-65 years with Graves' hyperthyroidism. The chain combines TRBV4-3 with TRBJ2-3, with TRBD2 identical over 8 bases. CDR3 residues: CASSQEITGTRSDTQYF. The DNA of the CDR3 is TGCGCCAGCAGCCAAGAGATTACGGGGACTAGGTCAGATACGCAGTATTTT.